This is a list of T cell receptor beta chains from one sample in a study of identifying expanded T cells in peripheral blood. TCRdb's table, derived via immunoSEQ multiplex PCR, lists solely in-frame clones and lacks some. There are more than 95,000 clones in the sample; around 84% occur only once, and 2.5% to 3.5% lies in the top ten. Sequenced: blood. Receptors originate from a person between 18 and 70 years old in good health. The CDR3 runs from the conserved cysteine through the conserved F or W.

>TRBJ1-2|TRBV7-9
CASSNTGAAYGYTF
>TRBJ1-2|TRBV6-5
CASSYSGGHGGYTF
>TRBJ1-2|TRBV6-1
CASSSGDSSNYGYTF
>TRBJ1-2|TRBV6-1
CASGRSLPLGYTF
>TRBJ1-6|TRBV25-1
CASSTRQGISPLHF
>TRBJ1-5|TRBV28
CASSLLGGNQPQHF
>TRBJ1-1|TRBV19
CASEGGQGTEAFF
>TRBJ2-1|TRBV21-1
CASSSWYGRARCNEQFF
>TRBJ2-3|TRBV30
CAWRGGRDTQYF
>TRBJ2-7|TRBV9
CASSVGGGRAGAYEQYF
>TRBJ1-1|TRBV7-9
CASSFFGGETEAFF
>TRBJ2-7|TRBV7-2
CASSLAPGTTYEQYF
>TRBJ2-7|TRBV2
CASRLWDYEQYF
>TRBJ1-2|TRBV11-3
CASSPPWAGGSEGYTF
>TRBJ2-1|TRBV11-3
CASSLYGGTGTAYNEQFF
>TRBJ1-1|TRBV11-1
CASSSQEGGVDTEAFF
>TRBJ1-3|TRBV18
CASSPGNTIYF